This T cell receptor beta chain stems from a study of T cell responses to AZD1222 COVID-19 vaccine. Clones were read by immunoSEQ multiplex PCR, and TCRdb kept only the in-frame ones, dropping some. This sample has 110,000 to 150,000 clones, with roughly 91% found just once. The sequence was collected from an adult in good health. The sample was peripheral blood, taken on day 0 of AZD1222 vaccination.

The CDR3 loop is CASSESVNQPQHF. CDR3 nucleotide sequence: TGTGCCAGCTCAGAGTCCGTTAATCAGCCCCAGCATTTT. The chain links TRBV18 to TRBJ1-5; D is undetermined. This CDR3 contains 13 residues. Trimming left V 5 bases short and J 4 bases short, with 9 bases between. Per germline, CDR1 KGHSH and CDR2 LQKENI.